The 26 T cell receptor beta chains reported below all come from one sample, sequenced in a study of long-term antiretroviral therapy in people with HIV. Researchers report immunoSEQ v3.0 was run at survey level. Libraries were prepared by immunoSEQ multiplex PCR; TCRdb keeps only in-frame clonotypes and omits some of them. The table includes 37,000 or so clones, 75% to 90% detected once. The sequences come from unsorted PBMCs, collected 3.4 years after starting antiretroviral therapy. These receptors were collected from a man aged 30-40 years with HIV.

J is TRBJ2-5 and V is TRBV5-1; 9 bases match TRBD1. Germline loops: CDR1 SGHRS, CDR2 YFSETQ. CDR3 length equals 15 residues. The J segment lost 5 bases and the V segment lost 3 bases, leaving 8 bases of the junction unmatched. The CDR3 region is CASSSRTGVFETQYF. The CDR3 DNA reads as TGCGCCAGCAGCTCCCGGACAGGGGTATTTGAGACCCAGTACTTC.

The CDR3 DNA reads TGTGCCAGCATCGGTAGCGGGACGGCCTACGAGCAGTACTTC. Protein: CASIGSGTAYEQYF. This rearrangement joins TRBV2 to TRBJ2-7; TRBD2 matches at 8 bases. Germline CDR1 is SNHLY and CDR2 is FYNNEI. V shed 7 bases, J shed 2 bases, and the junction held 7 bases outside the gene matches. This CDR3 region has 14 residues.

The rearrangement joins TRBV5-6 to TRBJ2-3; 7 nucleotides match TRBD2. CDR1 is SGHDT, CDR2 YYEEEE, per germline. V shed 0 bases, J shed 8 bases, and the junction held 6 bases outside the gene matches. There are 14 residues in the CDR3. DNA for the CDR3: TGTGCCAGCAGCTTGGGACTAGCTGGTGGTACGCAGTATTTT. This translates into CASSLGLAGGTQYF.

The chain joins TRBV6-5 to TRBJ1-1, with TRBD1 identical over 9 bases. Germline trimming cut 6 bases from V and 4 bases from J; bases unmatched to any gene: 6. Germline values: CDR1 MNHEY, CDR2 SVGAGI. The CDR3 totals 14 residues. The CDR3 bases are TGTGCCAGCAGACAGGGGGCGCTGGGCACTGAAGCTTTCTTT. Translating gives CASRQGALGTEAFF.

This clone has more than one count but fewer than ten. CDR3 coding DNA: TGTGCCAGCAGTTCCTCGACAGGAAGTAAGGCCGAGCAGTACTTC. Protein product: CASSSSTGSKAEQYF. The chain recombines TRBV28 with TRBJ2-7; a weak D match, TRBD1 (6 bases). Germline V gene data show CDR1 as MDHEN and CDR2 as SYDVKM. V was shortened by 4 bases and J by 6 bases, with 19 bases between the two germline ends. CDR3 length: 15 amino acids.

This chain connects TRBV29-1 to TRBJ2-1; 8 positions agree with TRBD2. With V trimmed by 8 bases and J by 0 bases, 6 bases remained unmatched. The CDR3 extends over 14 amino acids. From germline, CDR1 is SQVTM and CDR2 ANQGSEA. The CDR3 coding sequence is TGCAGCACCTTAAGCGGGAGCTCCTACAATGAGCAGTTCTTC. Amino acids: CSTLSGSSYNEQFF.

J is TRBJ2-1 and V is TRBV10-1, with a tentative D call TRBD1 (6 bases). CDR3 length: 14 amino acids. V lost 4 bases to trimming and J lost 0 bases, with 7 bases between them. Germline V gene data show CDR1 as WNHNN and CDR2 as SYGVQD (reference sequence). The chain's CDR3 is CASSGTDSYNEQFF. The CDR3, as DNA: TGCGCCAGCAGTGGGACAGACTCCTACAATGAGCAGTTCTTC.

V gene TRBV27 combines with J gene TRBJ1-1; D gene unclear. The CDR3 runs to 12 residues. Germline values: CDR1 MNHEY, CDR2 SMNVEV (reference sequence). Trimming left V 8 bases short and J 1 base short, with 8 bases between. This chain's CDR3 is CASRRENTEAFF. The CDR3 nucleotides are TGTGCCAGCCGAAGGGAGAACACTGAAGCTTTCTTT.

The chain carries TRBV28 and TRBJ2-2; 8 bases agree with TRBD1. After removal of 2 bases from V and 6 bases from J, the junction contained 8 bases not matched to a gene. This CDR3 spans 16 amino acids. Germline V gene sequence: CDR1 MDHEN, CDR2 SYDVKM. CDR3 coding DNA: TGTGCCAGCAGTTTAACGGCCAGGGGGCGCCCCGGGGAGCTGTTTTTT. Residues: CASSLTARGRPGELFF.

In its sample, this clone was seen a few times. This chain uses TRBV13 with TRBJ2-2, with D hard to call. Per germline, CDR1 PRHDT and CDR2 FYEKMQ (reference sequence). The CDR3 extends over 14 amino acids. V lost 3 bases, J lost 0 bases, and 5 bases lay in between. In DNA, the CDR3 is TGTGCCAGCAGCTTCGAAACGAACACCGGGGAGCTGTTTTTT. As protein: CASSFETNTGELFF. Drawing the rest from reference TRBV13 and TRBJ2-2, the complete variable domain is AAGVIQSPRHLIKEKRETATLKCYPIPRHDTVYWYQQGPGQDPQFLISFYEKMQSDKGSIPDRFSAQQFSDYHSELNMSSLELGDSALYFCASSFETNTGELFFGEGSRLTVL.

This chain links TRBV29-1 with TRBJ2-5; D ambiguous. Trimming took 4 bases from V and 5 from J, leaving 14 bases between them. Germline V lookup: CDR1 SQVTM, CDR2 ANQGSEA. CDR3 size: 13 residues. The CDR3 reads CSVGKGQRETQYF. The CDR3 nucleotides read TGCAGCGTTGGGAAAGGCCAAAGGGAGACCCAGTACTTC.

CDR3 sequence: CASSLPAGTGGAFSYGYTF. In DNA form, the CDR3 reads TGTGCCAGCAGCCTCCCGGCGGGGACAGGGGGCGCCTTTAGCTATGGCTACACCTTC. The chain uses TRBV5-6 and TRBJ1-2; TRBD1 matches at 12 bases. Trimming at V came to 4 bases and at J to 4 bases, leaving 17 bases not matched to a gene. Germline V gene sequence: CDR1 SGHDT, CDR2 YYEEEE. CDR3 length: 19 residues.

The V gene is TRBV15, the J gene TRBJ1-3; the match to TRBD1 covers 7 bases. The CDR3 sequence is 13 residues long. V trimming: 8 bases; J trimming: 3 bases; junction bases outside the gene matches: 4. Germline V gives CDR1 LNHNV, CDR2 YYDKDF (reference sequence). CDR3 sequence: CATEGTVGNTIYF. In nucleotides, the CDR3 is TGTGCCACCGAAGGGACAGTTGGAAACACCATATATTTT.

This clone was seen only once. This rearrangement joins TRBV5-1 to TRBJ2-1, with D perhaps assigned TRBD1 or TRBD2 (5 bases each). The CDR3 extends over 16 amino acids. V lost 3 bases and J 7 bases, leaving 20 bases between the germline ends. Germline CDR1 reads SGHRS; CDR2 reads YFSETQ. In nucleotides, the CDR3 is TGCGCCAGCAGCTACCTCCTAGCAGGGACGAGGAATGAGCAGTTCTTC. Its protein is CASSYLLAGTRNEQFF.

The chain carries TRBV5-6 and TRBJ2-1; 7 bases are shared with TRBD2. The CDR3 covers 14 residues. Unmatched junction bases numbered 5, after V lost 2 bases and J lost 6 bases. Germline V gene sequence: CDR1 SGHDT, CDR2 YYEEEE. For the CDR3, the DNA is TGTGCCAGCAGCTTAGCGGGGCCGGGCAATGAGCAGTTCTTC. Protein: CASSLAGPGNEQFF. Using reference TRBV5-6 and TRBJ2-1 for the parts outside the CDR3, the full variable domain is DAGVTQSPTHLIKTRGQQVTLRCSPKSGHDTVSWYQQALGQGPQFIFQYYEEEERQRGNFPDRFSGHQFPNYSSELNVNALLLGDSALYLCASSLAGPGNEQFFGPGTRLTVL.

The chain couples TRBV28 to TRBJ1-1, with 8 bases matching TRBD1. Germline loops: CDR1 MDHEN, CDR2 SYDVKM. V lost 2 bases and J lost 7; bases outside the gene matches: 6. The CDR3 sequence is 14 residues long. The CDR3 DNA reads as TGTGCCAGCAGTTTAGCAGGGGGCCGGGTTGAAGCTTTCTTT. It yields the protein CASSLAGGRVEAFF.

The V call is TRBV7-6, the J call TRBJ2-2, with D possibly being TRBD1 (5 bases). The germline V gene has CDR1 SGHVS and CDR2 FNYEAQ. The ends were cut back, 5 bases at V and 6 bases at J, with 10 bases in the middle. This CDR3 has 13 residues. The CDR3 DNA reads as TGTGCCAGCAGCGCAGCAGGGTCCGGGGAGCTGTTTTTT. Amino acids: CASSAAGSGELFF. Variable domain in full (rest from reference TRBV7-6 and TRBJ2-2): GAGVSQSPRYKVTKRGQDVALRCDPISGHVSLYWYRQALGQGPEFLTYFNYEAQQDKSGLPNDRFSAERPEGSISTLTIQRTEQRDSAMYRCASSAAGSGELFFGEGSRLTVL.

This clone has a handful of counts. Relative to the germline gene, one junction end is altered; a read error may explain this. The chain carries TRBV9 and TRBJ2-7; D unresolved. The CDR3 totals 12 residues. In germline, CDR1 is SGDLS, CDR2 YYNGEE. CDR3 loop: CASSALVGSVNF. CDR3 DNA: TGTGCCAGCAGCGCCCTAGTGGGTTCCGTGAACTTC.

The chain carries TRBV29-1 and TRBJ2-7, with D maybe TRBD2 (5 bases). V was trimmed by 4 bases and J by 5 bases, leaving 12 bases between them. This CDR3 comprises 12 residues. Germline V gene sequence: CDR1 SQVTM, CDR2 ANQGSEA. The CDR3 region is CSVVVGVHEQYF. The CDR3 region has the DNA TGCAGCGTTGTTGTCGGGGTCCACGAGCAGTACTTC.

The genes are TRBV9 and TRBJ2-3; D remains ambiguous. The germline V gene has CDR1 SGDLS and CDR2 YYNGEE. V dropped 0 bases and J dropped 5 bases, with 13 bases sitting between them. The CDR3 sequence is 15 residues long. CDR3 nucleotide sequence: TGTGCCAGCAGCGTAGTTAACAGCCCGAGAGATACGCAGTATTTT. Translating it yields CASSVVNSPRDTQYF.

The chain recombines TRBV7-7 with TRBJ1-5; 7 nucleotides line up with TRBD1. The germline V gene encodes CDR1 SSHAT and CDR2 FNYEAQ (reference sequence). This CDR3 has 17 amino acids. V dropped 5 bases and J dropped 0; count of bases not matched to a gene: 10. The CDR3 protein is CASSARGPVYSNQPQHF. The CDR3 DNA sequence: TGTGCCAGCAGCGCAAGGGGGCCGGTATATAGCAATCAGCCCCAGCATTTT.

This clone was seen once. The CDR3 nucleotides are TGTGCCAGCAGCGACGCGTCGGGGGAGCAGTACTTC. Protein sequence: CASSDASGEQYF. The chain combines TRBV7-3 with TRBJ2-7, with a weak D call TRBD2 (5 bases). The CDR3 sequence is 12 residues long. Looked up from germline, CDR1 is SGHTA and CDR2 is FQGTGA. V was shortened by 5 bases and J by 7 bases, with 12 bases between the two germline ends.

The V and J genes are TRBV7-9 and TRBJ1-1; D gene ambiguous. The CDR3 loop spans 17 amino acids. Germline-derived CDR1 and CDR2 are SEHNR and FQNEAQ (reference sequence). V lost 1 base and J 1 base, leaving 16 bases between the germline ends. CDR3 region: CASSLGRGVWENTEAFF. The CDR3, as DNA: TGTGCCAGCAGCTTAGGTCGTGGGGTCTGGGAGAACACTGAAGCTTTCTTT.

The chain combines TRBV7-9 with TRBJ2-3; TRBD2 matches at 7 bases. Germline CDR1 reads SEHNR; CDR2 reads FQNEAQ (reference sequence). The CDR3 loop spans 14 amino acids. Germline trimming cut 1 base from V and 10 bases from J; bases unmatched to any gene: 8. The CDR3 protein is CASSLGEGRGPQYF. The DNA for the CDR3 is TGTGCCAGCAGCTTAGGGGAGGGAAGAGGCCCGCAGTATTTT.

By share of the sample, this clone is medium-sized. This sequence joins TRBV18 and TRBJ2-7; 8 positions match TRBD1. In germline, CDR1 is KGHSH, CDR2 LQKENI. This CDR3 has 16 amino acids. Losses at the gene ends were 3 bases for V and 5 bases for J; bases not matched to a gene: 12. CDR3 sequence: CASSPTGQARGDEQYF. The CDR3 DNA reads TGTGCCAGCTCACCTACGGGACAGGCCAGGGGTGACGAGCAGTACTTC.

The chain carries TRBV19 and TRBJ2-3; 12 positions match TRBD2. V gave up 4 bases and J gave up 5 bases; unmatched junction bases: 7. The length of the CDR3 is 16 residues. The V gene's germline CDR1 is LNHDA and CDR2 SQIVND (reference sequence). CDR3 region: CASSSGPGLAGDTQYF. The CDR3 nucleotides are TGTGCCAGTAGTAGCGGACCGGGACTAGCGGGAGATACGCAGTATTTT.